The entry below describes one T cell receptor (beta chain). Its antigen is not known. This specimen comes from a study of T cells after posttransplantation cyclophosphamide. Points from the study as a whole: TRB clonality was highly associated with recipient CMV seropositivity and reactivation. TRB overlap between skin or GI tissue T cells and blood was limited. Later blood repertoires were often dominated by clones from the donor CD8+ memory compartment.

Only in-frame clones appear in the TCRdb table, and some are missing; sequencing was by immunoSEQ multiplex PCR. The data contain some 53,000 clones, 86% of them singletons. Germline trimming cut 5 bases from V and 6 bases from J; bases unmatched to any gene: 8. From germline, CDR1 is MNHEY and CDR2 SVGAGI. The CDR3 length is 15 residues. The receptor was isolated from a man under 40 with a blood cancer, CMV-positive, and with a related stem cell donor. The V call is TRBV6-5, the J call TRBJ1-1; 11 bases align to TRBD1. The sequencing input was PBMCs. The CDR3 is CASSATGTGGPEAFF. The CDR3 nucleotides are TGTGCCAGCAGTGCGACCGGGACAGGGGGTCCTGAAGCTTTCTTT.